This T cell receptor beta chain was identified in a study of T cell changes during pregnancy in multiple sclerosis. CDR3 length: 15 residues. The germline gives CDR1 SGDLS, CDR2 YYNGEE. V lost 3 bases and J lost 10; bases outside the gene matches: 9. Produced via immunoSEQ multiplex PCR; TCRdb's table is partial and in-frame only. The table shows some 41,000 clones, with 94% occurring only once. This chain uses TRBV9 with TRBJ2-1, with 11 bases identical to TRBD2. The sample consisted of CD8+ T cells from peripheral blood mononuclear cells, taken in the third trimester of pregnancy. This TCR was sampled from a female donor with multiple sclerosis, enrolled in a pregnancy study. CDR3 DNA: TGTGCCAGCAGCGCGACTAGCGGGACAATCTGGGAGCAGTTCTTC. Translating it yields CASSATSGTIWEQFF.